A selection of T cell receptor beta chains follows, all from one sample in a study of blood T cell repertoires in COVID-19. Here immunoSEQ multiplex PCR was the method, and the copy in TCRdb shows in-frame clones only, minus some. The table includes approximately 100,000 clones, around 82% detected once. Sequencing was performed on peripheral blood. The receptors derive from a human donor in a cohort sampled during active or convalescent COVID-19. CDR3s include the opening cysteine and the closing phenylalanine or tryptophan. D genes are given only for firm matches. Expanded clones get a size class; other rows say once, few or many, or leave the size out.

J,size,D,V,DNA,CDR3
TRBJ2-7,few,.,TRBV9,TGTGCCAGCAGCCCCCCGTCCTACGAGCAGTACTTC,CASSPPSYEQYF
TRBJ1-5,.,.,TRBV5-1,TGCGCCAGCAGCTTGGACGGTTCAAATCAGCCCCAGCATTTT,CASSLDGSNQPQHF
TRBJ1-1,.,.,TRBV5-1,TGCGCCAGCAGCCTCCGGGTGGCAGAGAACACTGAAGCTTTCTTT,CASSLRVAENTEAFF
TRBJ1-6,.,TRBD1,TRBV12-3/TRBV12-4,TGTGCCAGCAGTAGACAGGGGAGTTCACCCCTCCACTTT,CASSRQGSSPLHF
TRBJ2-1,once,TRBD2,TRBV6-2/TRBV6-3,TGTGCCAGCAGTTACGGACTAGCATACAATGAGCAGTTCTTC,CASSYGLAYNEQFF
TRBJ1-3,.,TRBD1,TRBV11-2,TGTGCCAGCAGCTTTCTCGGGACAGGGTTAGGCAACACCATATATTTT,CASSFLGTGLGNTIYF
TRBJ1-3,.,.,TRBV7-9,TGTGCCAGCAGCTTACGAGGCGGAGGATTTGGAAACACCATATATTTT,CASSLRGGGFGNTIYF
TRBJ1-4,.,TRBD1,TRBV19,TGTGCCAGCAGGGACAGGGGGAAGGCAACTAATGAAAAACTGTTTTTT,CASRDRGKATNEKLFF
TRBJ1-6,.,TRBD1,TRBV19,TGTGCCAGTAGTTCCGAACCGGGACAGTGGTTACCCCTCCACTTT,CASSSEPGQWLPLHF
TRBJ1-1,.,.,TRBV7-3,TGTGCCAGCAGCGAAGAGGGGAACACTGAAGCTTTCTTT,CASSEEGNTEAFF
TRBJ1-1,.,.,TRBV18,TGTGCCAGCTCACCATCAGACCCCGGGACTGAAGCTTTCTTT,CASSPSDPGTEAFF
TRBJ1-2,.,.,TRBV29-1,TGCAGCGTTGAAGCGGGGGATGGTCGTGGCTACACCTTC,CSVEAGDGRGYTF
TRBJ2-1,.,TRBD1,TRBV4-2,TGTGCCAGCAGCCACGGACAGGGGGCAACCAATGAGCAGTTCTTC,CASSHGQGATNEQFF
TRBJ2-5,few,.,TRBV3-1/TRBV3-2,TGTGCCAGCAGCCAAGACTTCGGGGGTGAGACCCAGTACTTC,CASSQDFGGETQYF
TRBJ1-6,.,.,TRBV27,TGTGCCAGCAAGAGAGGAGGAGATAATTCACCCCTCCACTTT,CASKRGGDNSPLHF
TRBJ2-3,.,TRBD2,TRBV2,TGTGCCAGCAGTATCGGACTAGCGGGTACAGATACGCAGTATTTT,CASSIGLAGTDTQYF
TRBJ2-1,few,TRBD1,TRBV29-1,TGCAGCGTTCCCGGGACAGGGCGCAATGAGCAGTTCTTC,CSVPGTGRNEQFF
TRBJ2-7,.,.,TRBV10-2,TGCGCCAGCAGTTACCATCGGGGGGAGCAGTACTTC,CASSYHRGEQYF
TRBJ2-7,.,.,TRBV6-5,TGTGCCAGCAGGAATGGATTTGGGGACACCCACGAGCAGTACTTC,CASRNGFGDTHEQYF
TRBJ1-1,.,.,TRBV19,TGTGCCAGTAGTGGGGAGGGGGGTATGAACACTGAAGCTTTCTTT,CASSGEGGMNTEAFF
TRBJ2-7,few,TRBD1,TRBV6-5,TGTGCCAGCAGTTACCACCGGGACAGCCTCTACGAGCAGTACTTC,CASSYHRDSLYEQYF
TRBJ2-2,.,.,TRBV30,TGTGCCTGGAGCCAGGGGGGCGGGAACACCGGGGAGCTGTTTTTT,CAWSQGGGNTGELFF
TRBJ1-1,.,.,TRBV3-1/TRBV3-2,TGTGCCAGCAGCCAAACGAGGTCTACCGAAGCTTTCTTT,CASSQTRSTEAFF
TRBJ1-2,.,.,TRBV5-6,TGTGCCAGCAGTGGGGGGGCTAACTATGGCTACACCTTC,CASSGGANYGYTF
TRBJ1-5,once,.,TRBV12-3/TRBV12-4,TGTGCCAGCGGGGGGGGCAGGGATCAGCCCCAGCATTTT,CASGGGRDQPQHF
TRBJ2-1,once,TRBD1,TRBV11-2,TGTGCCAGCAGCTTCCGGGACAGGGACTTCAATGAGCAGTTCTTC,CASSFRDRDFNEQFF
TRBJ1-4,few,.,TRBV5-1,TGCGCCAGCAGACTGGACAGTGATGAAAAACTGTTTTTT,CASRLDSDEKLFF
TRBJ1-2,.,TRBD1,TRBV6-5,TGTGCCAGCGCTCCCGACAGGGAGTATGGTGGCTACACCTTC,CASAPDREYGGYTF
TRBJ2-2,.,TRBD2,TRBV4-1,TGCGCCAGCAGCCAAGATCCTAGCGGGGGTCGGGTTTACACCGGGGAGCTGTTTTTT,CASSQDPSGGRVYTGELFF
TRBJ2-1,.,TRBD2,TRBV4-2,TGTGCCAGCAGCCAGATGACTAGCGGGGGGGCACGTTATGAGCAGTTCTTC,CASSQMTSGGARYEQFF
TRBJ2-3,.,.,TRBV4-2,TGTGCCAGCAGCCAAGAGGACTATACAGATACGCAGTATTTT,CASSQEDYTDTQYF
TRBJ1-1,.,.,TRBV30,TGTGCCTTGGAGGGCGGGACTGAAGCTTTCTTT,CALEGGTEAFF
TRBJ2-5,.,.,TRBV5-1,TGCGCCAGCAGCTTTAGCCCGGTCGGGGAGACCCAGTACTTC,CASSFSPVGETQYF
TRBJ2-1,.,.,TRBV3-1/TRBV3-2,TGTGCCAGCAGCCAAGATTCACTAGCCTACAATGAGCAGTTCTTC,CASSQDSLAYNEQFF
TRBJ1-6,.,.,TRBV6-5,TGTGCCAGCAGGGGGGGTGAATCTAATAATTCACCCCTCCACTTT,CASRGGESNNSPLHF
TRBJ2-7,.,.,TRBV5-1,TGCGCCAGCAGCTTGGATCTTAGCCGGGACGAGCAGTACTTC,CASSLDLSRDEQYF
TRBJ2-3,few,.,TRBV6-2/TRBV6-3,TGTGCCAGCAGTTACGGGATCCGGGGTACGCAGTATTTT,CASSYGIRGTQYF
TRBJ1-2,.,.,TRBV4-3,TGCGCCAGCAGCCCGACACTCTCGTGGGATGGCTACACCTTC,CASSPTLSWDGYTF
TRBJ1-5,few,TRBD1,TRBV23-1,TGCGCCAGCAGTCATCGGGACAGGGGTCGGCAGCCCCAGCATTTT,CASSHRDRGRQPQHF
TRBJ2-1,.,.,TRBV4-2,TGTGCCAGCAGCCTTCTAGGCGAGCAGTTCTTC,CASSLLGEQFF
TRBJ1-4,.,TRBD1,TRBV2,TGTGCCAGCAAACGGCGCGGGACAGGAAATGAAAAACTGTTTTTT,CASKRRGTGNEKLFF
TRBJ1-6,.,.,TRBV7-6,TGTGCCAGCAGCTTAGTGTTCTCGGGGAATTCACCCCTCCACTTT,CASSLVFSGNSPLHF
TRBJ1-2,.,.,TRBV7-2,TGTGCCAGCAGCGTATCCTATGAAGGGGGCTATGGCTACACCTTC,CASSVSYEGGYGYTF